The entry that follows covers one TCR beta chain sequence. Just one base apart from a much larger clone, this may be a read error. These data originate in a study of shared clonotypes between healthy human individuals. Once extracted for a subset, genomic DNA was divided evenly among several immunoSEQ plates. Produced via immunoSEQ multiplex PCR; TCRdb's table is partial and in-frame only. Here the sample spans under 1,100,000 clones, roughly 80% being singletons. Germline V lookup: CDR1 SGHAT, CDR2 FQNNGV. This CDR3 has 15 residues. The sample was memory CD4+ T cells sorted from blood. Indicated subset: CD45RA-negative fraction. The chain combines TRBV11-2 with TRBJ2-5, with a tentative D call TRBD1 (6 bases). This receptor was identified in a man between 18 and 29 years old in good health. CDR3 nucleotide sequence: TGTGCCAGCAGCCTCGGACAGTACCCCCCAGAGACCCGGTACTTC. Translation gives CASSLGQYPPETRYF.